This T cell receptor (beta chain) was sequenced for a study of blood T cell repertoires in COVID-19. The wider study: PBMCs, B-cell-depleted T cells, or T cells were the source of the cDNA or gDNA that made up the material.

This table comes from immunoSEQ multiplex PCR, and its TCRdb copy is limited to in-frame clones, with some not included. The table shows some 260,000 clones, with about 89% occurring only once. Participants had their cohort set by participant-reported clinical history. The CDR3 consists of 15 residues. Germline V CDR1 and CDR2: SGHDN, FVKESK. The V and J ends lost 6 bases and 4 bases, in that order; junction bases with no gene match: 9. This sequence joins TRBV14 and TRBJ1-2; 9 bases are a match to TRBD1. The receptor was isolated from a middle-aged man who had recovered from COVID-19. Specimen: PBMCs or T cells enriched from blood (not recorded which). The CDR3 spells CASRPPGTGSYGYTF. The DNA for the CDR3 is TGTGCCAGCAGACCACCCGGGACAGGGAGCTATGGCTACACCTTC.